What follows describes a single TCR beta chain. Its matching antigen is unknown. The CDR3 covers 15 residues. V was clipped by 6 bases and J by 1 base; unmatched bases: 8. CDR1 is LNHDA and CDR2 is SQIVND in the germline V gene (reference sequence). These data belong to a study of PD-1 blockade in classical Hodgkin lymphoma. General observations from the study: Newly diagnosed patients reportedly trailed healthy donors in baseline TCR diversity. Underlying causes for the observed repertoire differences were not defined, possibly disease activity or prior therapy.

Sequencing was performed with immunoSEQ multiplex PCR; in TCRdb, only in-frame clones are kept and a portion is missing. The table includes 20,000 to 30,000 clones, about 90% detected once. Specified time point: newly diagnosed, previously untreated cHL patient sample. Purification of CD4+ T cells from thawed PBMCs was performed via magnetic negative selection. PBMCs representing newly diagnosed, untreated classical Hodgkin lymphoma functioned as the comparison. Source material: CD4+ T cells from blood. The receptor comes from a human donor with classical Hodgkin lymphoma. The chain joins TRBV19 to TRBJ1-2; 7 bases are shared with TRBD1. The CDR3 is CASSIRYRGNYGYTF. The CDR3 DNA sequence: TGTGCCAGTAGCATTCGCTACAGGGGTAACTATGGCTACACCTTC.